The clone carrying this T cell receptor beta chain was seen a handful of times. The data derive from a study of kidney transplant recipient with SARS-CoV-2 infection. TCRdb processed the reads anew with MiXCR; each CDR3 protein has one entry. The repertoire holds about 240,000 distinct CDR3 sequences, about 28% seen once, with almost 7.5% in the top ten. Trimming removed 10 bases from V and 0 bases from J; junction bases left unmatched: 10. The CDR3 spans 15 residues. Germline V gene sequence: CDR1 MNHEY, CDR2 SVGEGT. Here the sequenced sample was a blood sample, taken at baseline and on day 111 from a kidney transplant recipient. The chain recombines TRBV6-2 or TRBV6-3 with TRBJ2-7, with 9 bases matching TRBD1. The clonotype comes from a male patient aged 25-45 years who had COVID-19 and was a kidney transplant recipient. These T cells may partly come from the graft donor. CDR3 coding DNA: TGTGCCACCGCGTGGACAGGGGACTCCTCCTACGAGCAGTACTTC. Protein: CATAWTGDSSYEQYF.